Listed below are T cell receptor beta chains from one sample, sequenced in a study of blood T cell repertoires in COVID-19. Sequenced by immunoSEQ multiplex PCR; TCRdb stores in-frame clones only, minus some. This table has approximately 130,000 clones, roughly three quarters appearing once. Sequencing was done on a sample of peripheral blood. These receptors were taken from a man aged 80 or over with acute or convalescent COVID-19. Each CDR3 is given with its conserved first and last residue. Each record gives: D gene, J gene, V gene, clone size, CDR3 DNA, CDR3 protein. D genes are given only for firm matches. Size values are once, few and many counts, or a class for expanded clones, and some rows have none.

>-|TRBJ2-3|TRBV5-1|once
TGCGCCAGCAGCCCCTCAGGGGTAGCCGCAGATACGCAGTATTTT
CASSPSGVAADTQYF
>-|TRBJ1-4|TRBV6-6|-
TGTGCCAGCAGTTACGACCGGGCAACTAATGAAAAACTGTTTTTT
CASSYDRATNEKLFF
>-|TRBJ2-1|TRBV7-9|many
TGTGCCAGCACCCCGGACAATGAGCAGTTCTTC
CASTPDNEQFF
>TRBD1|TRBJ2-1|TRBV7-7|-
TGTGCTAGCAGCCCCGGGACAGGGGCCTACAATGAGCAGTTCTTC
CASSPGTGAYNEQFF
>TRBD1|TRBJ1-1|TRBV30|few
TGTGCCTGGAGTCCCCGGGACAGGGTTGGGACTGAAGCTTTCTTT
CAWSPRDRVGTEAFF
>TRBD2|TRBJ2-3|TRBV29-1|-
TGCAGCGTCTCCGGGACTAGCAGTAGCACAGATACGCAGTATTTT
CSVSGTSSSTDTQYF
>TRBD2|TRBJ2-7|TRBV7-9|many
TGTGCCAGCAGAAAATCGGGGGGAGTCCACGAGCAGTACTTC
CASRKSGGVHEQYF
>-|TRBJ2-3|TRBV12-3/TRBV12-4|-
TGTGCCACTTCCTCCGGGGATACGCAGTATTTT
CATSSGDTQYF
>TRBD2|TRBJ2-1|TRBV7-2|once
TGTGCCAGCAGCTTTCTAGCGGGAGCCTACAATGAGCAGTTCTTC
CASSFLAGAYNEQFF
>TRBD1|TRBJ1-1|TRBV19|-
TGTGCCAGTAGTATGGGACAGGGAAGGGGGGACACTGAAGCTTTCTTT
CASSMGQGRGDTEAFF
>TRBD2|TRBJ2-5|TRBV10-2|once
TGCGCCAGCAGCATCCCCTTAGCGGGGATACAAGAGACCCAGTACTTC
CASSIPLAGIQETQYF
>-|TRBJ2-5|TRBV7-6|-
TGTGCCAGCACCCCGGGGTCCTTTGGGACCCAGTACTTC
CASTPGSFGTQYF
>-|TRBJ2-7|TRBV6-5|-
TGTGCCAGCAGTTCGGCCCTTCGGAGGGGCGAGCAGTACTTC
CASSSALRRGEQYF
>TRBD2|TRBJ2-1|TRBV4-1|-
TGCGCCAGCAGCCAAGAGGTGGTAGCGGGGGGGCCGAGCTCCTACAATGAGCAGTTCTTC
CASSQEVVAGGPSSYNEQFF
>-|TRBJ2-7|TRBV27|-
TGTGCCAGCAGTTTATCGAGATCAGGGGAGCAGTACTTC
CASSLSRSGEQYF
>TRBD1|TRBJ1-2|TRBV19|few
TGTGCCAGTAGTAGCGGACAGGGCTATGGCTACACCTTC
CASSSGQGYGYTF
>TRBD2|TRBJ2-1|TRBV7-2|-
TGTGCCAGCAACAATCCGGGACTAGCCAATGAGCAGTTCTTC
CASNNPGLANEQFF
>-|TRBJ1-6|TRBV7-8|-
TGTGCCAGCAGCTTAGTTTCAGGGTATAATTCACCCCTCCACTTT
CASSLVSGYNSPLHF
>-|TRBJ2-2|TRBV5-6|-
TGTGCCAGCAGCTTGCTGGTAGCCGGGGAGCTGTTTTTT
CASSLLVAGELFF
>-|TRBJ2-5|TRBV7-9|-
TGTGCCAGCAGCTTAGAATCGTGGGCGACGGAGACCCAGTACTTC
CASSLESWATETQYF
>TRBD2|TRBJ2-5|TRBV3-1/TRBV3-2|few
TGTGCCAGCAGCCAAGGGACGGGGGGGCATTATGGGACCCAGTACTTC
CASSQGTGGHYGTQYF
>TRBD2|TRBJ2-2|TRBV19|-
TGTGCCAGTAGCCGGGGGGGGCTGACAGGCTACACCGGGGAGCTGTTTTTT
CASSRGGLTGYTGELFF
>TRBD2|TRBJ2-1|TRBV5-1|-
TGCGCCAGCAGCTTGATTGGCGGGGGGGCCGGTGAGCAGTTCTTC
CASSLIGGGAGEQFF
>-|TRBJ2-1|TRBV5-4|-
TGTGCCAGCAGCTTGGGTGGCGGGCGCTTCAATGAGCAGTTCTTC
CASSLGGGRFNEQFF
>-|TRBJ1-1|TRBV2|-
TGTGCCAGCAGGCGGCTGGCGGGATCGAACACTGAAGCTTTCTTT
CASRRLAGSNTEAFF
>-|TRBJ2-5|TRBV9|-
TGTGCCAGCAGCCTAAGCGCTTCGCAAGAGACCCAGTACTTC
CASSLSASQETQYF
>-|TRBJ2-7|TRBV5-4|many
TGTGCCAGCAGCTTGGAAACGGACAACTACGAGCAGTACTTC
CASSLETDNYEQYF
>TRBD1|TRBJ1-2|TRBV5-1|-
TGCGCCAGCAGCTTGCCGACAGGGGGCGGAGGCTACACCTTC
CASSLPTGGGGYTF
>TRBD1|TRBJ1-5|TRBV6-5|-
TGTGCCAGCAGTTACTCCAGGGGGCGGAATCAGCCCCAGCATTTT
CASSYSRGRNQPQHF
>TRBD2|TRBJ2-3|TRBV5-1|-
TGCGCCAGCAGCTCCACTAGCGGGGGGGCCCAAGATACGCAGTATTTT
CASSSTSGGAQDTQYF
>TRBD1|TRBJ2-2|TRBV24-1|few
TGTGCCACCAGTGATTTTAGAGACAGGGTGGGGCTCGGGGAGCTGTTTTTT
CATSDFRDRVGLGELFF
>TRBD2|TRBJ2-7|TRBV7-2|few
TGTGCCAGCAGCTTAGAGGGAGGGACTAGCGGGGTTATCTACGAGCAGTACTTC
CASSLEGGTSGVIYEQYF
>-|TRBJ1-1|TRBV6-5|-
TGTGCCAGCAGTTTCCAACAGGGACGCACTGAAGCTTTCTTT
CASSFQQGRTEAFF
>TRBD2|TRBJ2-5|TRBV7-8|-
TGTGCCAGCAGCCGCGGGGGAGCCCAAGAGACCCAGTACTTC
CASSRGGAQETQYF
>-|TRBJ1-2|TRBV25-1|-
TGTGCCAGCAGTGACCCACTAGACGACACTAACTATGGCTACACCTTC
CASSDPLDDTNYGYTF
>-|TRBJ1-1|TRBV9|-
TGTGCCAGCAGCGTAGGCCAGGGTGAGGTCACTGAAGCTTTCTTT
CASSVGQGEVTEAFF
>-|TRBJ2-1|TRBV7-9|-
TGTGCCAGCAGCCCTAGGGTTGGGGGCCCGGCCCCTAATGAGGGGCAGTTCTTC
CASSPRVGGPAPNEGQFF
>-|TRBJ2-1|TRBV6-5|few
TGTGCCAGCTATAAGGGGCGGGATCAGGATGAGCAGTTCTTC
CASYKGRDQDEQFF
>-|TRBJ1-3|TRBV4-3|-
TGCGCCAGCAGCCAAGCTGTATCTGGAAACACCATATATTTT
CASSQAVSGNTIYF
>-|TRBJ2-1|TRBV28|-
TGTGCCAGCAGTGTCAGCATAGCTCAGAATGAGCAGTTCTTC
CASSVSIAQNEQFF
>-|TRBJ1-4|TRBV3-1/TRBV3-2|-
TGTGCCAGCAGCCAAGGGCAAGGGGCGGAAAAACTGTTTTTT
CASSQGQGAEKLFF
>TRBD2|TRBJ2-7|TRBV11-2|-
TGTGCCAGCAGCTTGTGGGGCGGGGGAACCTACGAGCAGTACTTC
CASSLWGGGTYEQYF
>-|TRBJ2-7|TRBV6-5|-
TGTGCCAGCAGCCTAGCGGGACAGGGGTATTACGAGCAGTACTTC
CASSLAGQGYYEQYF
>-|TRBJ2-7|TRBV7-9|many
TGTGCCAGCAGCTCATGGGGAGGACTTCCCTACGAGCAGTACTTC
CASSSWGGLPYEQYF
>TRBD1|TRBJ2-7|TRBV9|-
TGTGCCAGCAGCCCCTTGCCCGGGACAGGGGTCGAGCAGTACTTC
CASSPLPGTGVEQYF
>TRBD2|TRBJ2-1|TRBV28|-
TGTGCCAGCAGTTTAACTAGCGGGGCTAGCTCCTACAATGAGCAGTTCTTC
CASSLTSGASSYNEQFF
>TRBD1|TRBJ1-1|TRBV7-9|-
TGTGCCAGCAGCCCTGGGTTCTTAAAACCGGGACAGTGGGGCACTGAAGCTTTCTTT
CASSPGFLKPGQWGTEAFF
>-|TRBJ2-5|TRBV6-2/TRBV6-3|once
TGTGCCAGCAGTTCTCCCTGGGGCCGACAAGAGACCCAGTACTTC
CASSSPWGRQETQYF
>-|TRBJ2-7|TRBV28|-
TGTGCCAGCAGTTCTCCACCGACCGACCGGGGGTACGAGCAGTACTTC
CASSSPPTDRGYEQYF
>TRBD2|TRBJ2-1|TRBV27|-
TGTGCCAGCAGTACCCTAGCGGGGGGTATGGGGCAGTTCTTC
CASSTLAGGMGQFF